These 13 T cell receptor beta chains share one sample of origin, sequenced in a study of response to subunit inactivated influenza vaccine. TCRdb processed the RT-PCR reads anew with MiXCR; each CDR3 protein has one entry. This sample has hundreds of thousands of distinct CDR3 sequences, with approximately 7.1% found just once. The starting material was PBMCs from blood, obtained roughly 24 months after vaccination. These receptors all come from a man between 50 and 75 years old who received an inactivated influenza vaccine.

This clonotype was counted between two and nine times. J is TRBJ1-1 and V is TRBV18, with 8 bases identical to TRBD1. This CDR3 contains 14 residues. J was trimmed by 1 base and V by 8 bases; bases with no gene match: 6. Germline CDR1 is KGHSH and CDR2 is LQKENI. The CDR3 loop is CASALQGENTEAFF. The CDR3 nucleotides read TGTGCCAGCGCTTTACAGGGGGAGAACACTGAAGCTTTCTTT.

This clonotype was counted at least ten times. This chain connects TRBV5-6 to TRBJ1-1; maybe TRBD1 (5 bases). Germline values: CDR1 SGHDT, CDR2 YYEEEE. With 2 bases removed from V and 1 base from J, the gap between germline ends came to 9 bases. The CDR3 has 14 residues. CDR3 region: CASSLGHSNTEAFF. CDR3 DNA sequence: TGTGCCAGCAGCTTAGGACACTCGAACACTGAAGCTTTCTTT.

The rearrangement links TRBV29-1 to TRBJ2-2, with 9 bases lining up with TRBD2. V trimming: 6 bases; J trimming: 7 bases; junction bases outside the gene matches: 9. The CDR3 loop spans 14 amino acids. Germline V gene sequence: CDR1 SQVTM, CDR2 ANQGSEA. The DNA for the CDR3 is TGCAGCGTGGGGGCTAGCGGGACGGGCGGGGAGCTGTTTTTT. This gives the protein CSVGASGTGGELFF.

The table lists this clonotype with many counts. CDR3: CASSLNGPNYGYTF. As DNA, the CDR3 is TGCGCCAGCAGCTTGAATGGTCCCAACTATGGCTACACCTTC. This sequence joins TRBV5-1 and TRBJ1-2; D is ambiguous. Trimming cost V 1 base and J 2 bases, with 9 bases left between them. In germline, CDR1 is SGHRS, CDR2 YFSETQ. The CDR3 spans 14 residues.

V and J are TRBV28 and TRBJ2-2; 9 nucleotides match TRBD2. The CDR3 extends over 16 amino acids. Germline assignment: CDR1 MDHEN and CDR2 SYDVKM. The trim removed 6 bases at V and 3 bases at J, leaving 8 bases unmatched. The CDR3 nucleotides read TGTGCCAGCAGATTAGCGGGAGTGACATACACCGGGGAGCTGTTTTTT. It yields the protein CASRLAGVTYTGELFF.

This clonotype was seen a few times. The chain carries TRBV6-1 and TRBJ1-6, with D possibly TRBD1 on 5 matching bases. Deletions cut 8 bases from V and 4 bases from J, with 12 bases between. CDR3 length: 14 amino acids. CDR1 MNHNS and CDR2 SASEGT come from the germline V gene. DNA for the CDR3: TGTGCCAGCTGGTCCCGACAGTATAATTCACCCCTCCACTTT. It is translated as CASWSRQYNSPLHF.

The rearrangement links TRBV4-2 to TRBJ1-1, with no clear D. Germline CDR1 is LGHNA and CDR2 is YNFKEQ. With 8 bases removed from V and 4 bases from J, the gap between germline ends came to 11 bases. The length of the CDR3 is 12 residues. CDR3 sequence: CASAAYGTEAFF. The CDR3 nucleotides are TGTGCCAGCGCCGCTTACGGCACTGAAGCTTTCTTT.

The table lists this clonotype with a few counts. The chain links TRBV5-1 to TRBJ2-7, with D perhaps matching TRBD2 (6 bases). CDR1 is SGHRS and CDR2 is YFSETQ in the germline V gene. This CDR3 is 15 amino acids long. Trimming cost V 2 bases and J 0 bases, with 12 bases left between them. CDR3 region: CASSFGGVLSYEQYF. The CDR3 DNA reads as TGCGCCAGCAGCTTTGGAGGGGTCCTCTCCTACGAGCAGTACTTC.

This clonotype came up a few times. CDR3 in DNA: TGTGCCAGCAGCTTCCAGTATGGGAGGTCCTACAATGAGCAGTTCTTC. This codes for CASSFQYGRSYNEQFF. The J gene is TRBJ2-1, the V gene TRBV7-2; a possible D gene is TRBD2 (6 bases). V was trimmed by 3 bases and J by 1 base, leaving 13 bases between them. Germline CDR1 and CDR2: SGHTA and FQGNSA. The CDR3 has 16 residues.

The rearrangement uses TRBV7-9 and TRBJ1-5; no firm D call. In germline, CDR1 is SEHNR, CDR2 FQNEAQ (reference sequence). This CDR3 spans 14 amino acids. Trimming removed 4 bases from V and 3 bases from J, with 10 bases in between. The CDR3 DNA follows: TGTGCCAGCAGCTCCGGAGGGAACAATCAGCCCCAGCATTTT. It codes for CASSSGGNNQPQHF.

The chain employs TRBV20-1 and TRBJ2-2; tentatively, D is TRBD1 or TRBD2 (6 bases each). Germline V gene data show CDR1 as DFQATT and CDR2 as SNEGSKA (reference sequence). Between the trimmed V and J ends, which lost 1 base and 3 bases, there was a span of 12 bases. The CDR3 is made up of 15 amino acids. CDR3 region: CSARVGGTHTGELFF. The CDR3 DNA reads as TGCAGTGCTAGAGTGGGGGGCACGCACACCGGGGAGCTGTTTTTT.

This clonotype was counted only a few times. The chain has TRBV7-2 and TRBJ1-2, with TRBD1 matching 9 bases. The CDR3 runs 14 residues. The germline V gene encodes CDR1 SGHTA and CDR2 FQGNSA. Trimming at V came to 5 bases and at J to 2 bases, leaving 3 bases not matched to a gene. The CDR3 loop is CASSGGTGNYGYTF. Here the CDR3 DNA reads TGTGCCAGCAGCGGCGGGACAGGGAACTATGGCTACACCTTC.

This chain links TRBV5-4 with TRBJ2-1, with D perhaps being TRBD1 or TRBD2 (5 bases each). Trimming removed 4 bases from V and 4 bases from J, with 12 bases in between. This CDR3 has 14 amino acids. Germline values: CDR1 SGHNT, CDR2 YYREEE (reference sequence). CDR3 residues: CASSDGTLYNEQFF. CDR3 nucleotides: TGTGCCAGCAGCGACGGGACCTTATACAATGAGCAGTTCTTC.